The clone carrying this TCR beta chain was recorded a few times. Constant-region reverse primers amplified full-length variable regions, followed by semi-nested Nested Universal Primer A PCR. MiXCR was run by TCRdb on the 5' RACE reads, yielding one entry per CDR3 protein. Of about 50,000 distinct CDR3 sequences in the sample, 25% to 30% were seen once. Sequenced input: naive CD4+ T cells sorted from blood. Subset meaning: naive CD4+ T cells, CD4+CD45RA+CD25-. The receptor was isolated from a female donor with breast cancer.

The CDR3: CASSLGDKGYGYTF. In nucleotides, the CDR3 is TGCGCCAGCAGCTTGGGAGACAAGGGGTATGGCTACACCTTC. The chain uses TRBV5-1 and TRBJ1-2; D might be TRBD1 (5 bases). CDR1 is SGHRS, CDR2 YFSETQ, per germline. The V end was cut by 0 bases, the J end by 5 bases, with 11 bases between. The CDR3 is 14 residues long.